The 18 T cell receptor beta chains below were found in one sample sequenced in a study of T cell responses to AZD1222 COVID-19 vaccine. Data came from immunoSEQ multiplex PCR; TCRdb stores just in-frame clones and leaves some out. The sample holds about 140,000 clones; 85% to 95% are singletons and the top ten take 0.91%. The specimen was peripheral blood, collected on day 0 of MenACWY control vaccination. These TCRs come from an adult in good health.

The chain recombines TRBV5-8 with TRBJ1-2, with TRBD1 matching 7 bases. Unmatched junction bases numbered 2, after V lost 3 bases and J lost 3 bases. This CDR3 region has 13 residues. The germline CDR1 and CDR2 sequences are SGHTS and YDEGEE. In DNA, the CDR3 is TGTGCCAGCAGCTGGGGACAGTACTATGGCTACACCTTC. Protein product: CASSWGQYYGYTF.

J is TRBJ1-2 and V is TRBV2; 10 bases align to TRBD1. The CDR3 covers 16 residues. V lost 6 bases, J lost 6 bases, and 13 bases stayed unmatched. Per the germline V gene, CDR1 is SNHLY and CDR2 is FYNNEI. The CDR3 nucleotides read TGTGCCAGCAGAATCAGACCCGGGACAGGGGAAAATGGCTACACCTTC. This gives the protein CASRIRPGTGENGYTF.

The chain carries TRBV19 and TRBJ2-3, with 12 bases matching TRBD2. CDR3 length: 19 residues. V dropped 5 bases and J dropped 1; count of bases not matched to a gene: 13. From germline, CDR1 is LNHDA and CDR2 SQIVND (reference sequence). CDR3 loop: CASSYRLTSGSGGTDTQYF. The CDR3 region has the DNA TGTGCCAGTAGTTACCGACTGACTAGCGGGAGCGGAGGCACAGATACGCAGTATTTT.

The rearrangement uses TRBV18 and TRBJ2-2; 12 nucleotides align to TRBD2. V lost 0 bases, J lost 5 bases, and 7 bases stayed unmatched. Germline lookup yields CDR1 KGHSH and CDR2 LQKENI. The CDR3 has 18 residues. CDR3 in DNA: TGTGCCAGCTCACCACCGGCTAGCGGGAGGGCCCGGACCGGGGAGCTGTTTTTT. It is translated as CASSPPASGRARTGELFF.

The chain employs TRBV2 and TRBJ2-1, with no clear D. Germline assignment: CDR1 SNHLY and CDR2 FYNNEI. Trimming took 3 bases from V and 8 from J, leaving 8 bases between them. The CDR3 extends over 12 amino acids. CDR3 amino acids: CASSEKKDEQFF. DNA of the CDR3: TGTGCCAGCAGTGAGAAGAAAGATGAGCAGTTCTTC.

V usage is TRBV6-1 and J usage is TRBJ1-3; TRBD1 might be the D (6 bases). This CDR3 is built from 17 residues. Trimming pared 2 bases from V and 0 bases from J, leaving 14 bases between. Germline V lookup: CDR1 MNHNS, CDR2 SASEGT. The CDR3: CASSEFGGPDSGNTIYF. The CDR3, as DNA: TGTGCCAGCAGTGAATTCGGGGGGCCAGACTCTGGAAACACCATATATTTT.

The gene calls are TRBV5-4 and TRBJ1-3; a weak D match, TRBD1 (5 bases). This CDR3 has 15 residues. V was trimmed by 2 bases and J by 0 bases, leaving 9 bases between them. Germline V gene lookup returns CDR1 SGHNT and CDR2 YYREEE (reference sequence). The CDR3 spells CASSFTGSSGNTIYF. CDR3 DNA: TGTGCCAGCAGCTTCACAGGAAGCTCTGGAAACACCATATATTTT.

The chain carries TRBV9 and TRBJ1-5; D is ambiguous. CDR1 is SGDLS and CDR2 is YYNGEE in the germline V gene. The CDR3 is made up of 15 amino acids. Trimming stripped 2 bases from V and 0 bases from J, with 9 bases between. As DNA, the CDR3 is TGTGCCAGCAGCGTGGGGATGGCTAGCAATCAGCCCCAGCATTTT. This gives the protein CASSVGMASNQPQHF.

The rearrangement uses TRBV5-4 and TRBJ1-6; D is unclear. V gave up 0 bases and J gave up 14 bases, with 18 bases separating them. CDR3 length: 15 amino acids. Germline CDR1 is SGHNT and CDR2 is YYREEE (reference sequence). Here the CDR3 DNA reads TGTGCCAGCAGCTTGGCCGGCGGAGGCTTCGGGTCCCTCCACTTT. Protein product: CASSLAGGGFGSLHF.

The gene calls are TRBV14 and TRBJ1-6; no clear D. Trimming took 2 bases from V and 7 from J, leaving 12 bases between them. CDR3 length equals 15 residues. Looked up from germline, CDR1 is SGHDN and CDR2 is FVKESK. The CDR3 loop reads CASSQLLGRNSPLHF. The CDR3 DNA reads as TGTGCCAGCAGCCAACTCCTGGGTCGAAATTCACCCCTCCACTTT.

The chain uses TRBV28 and TRBJ1-4, with a weak D call TRBD1 (5 bases). Germline V gives CDR1 MDHEN, CDR2 SYDVKM. V lost 2 bases, J lost 9 bases, and 13 bases lay in between. The CDR3 length is 14 residues. The CDR3 nucleotides read TGTGCCAGCAGTTTAATGGGACTGGGGAAAAAACTGTTTTTT. It specifies CASSLMGLGKKLFF.

The V and J genes are TRBV19 and TRBJ1-1; 7 bases map to TRBD1. Looked up from germline, CDR1 is LNHDA and CDR2 is SQIVND (reference sequence). The CDR3 contains 13 residues. V gave up 9 bases and J gave up 6 bases; unmatched junction bases: 10. This CDR3 reads CASRRGGVAEAFF. The CDR3 bases are TGTGCCAGCCGCAGGGGGGGAGTGGCTGAAGCTTTCTTT.

The J gene is TRBJ1-1, the V gene TRBV19; 10 nucleotides align to TRBD1. The CDR3 has 18 amino acids. Germline V gene sequence: CDR1 LNHDA, CDR2 SQIVND (reference sequence). Unmatched junction bases numbered 20, after V lost 5 bases and J lost 8 bases. The CDR3 protein is CASSRSPGQGSGLKEAFF. For the CDR3, the DNA is TGTGCCAGTAGTCGATCTCCGGGACAGGGGTCGGGATTGAAGGAAGCTTTCTTT. The full variable domain, with the rest looked up from reference TRBV19 and TRBJ1-1, is DGGITQSPKYLFRKEGQNVTLSCEQNLNHDAMYWYRQDPGQGLRLIYYSQIVNDFQKGDIAEGYSVSREKKESFPLTVTSAQKNPTAFYLCASSRSPGQGSGLKEAFFGQGTRLTVV.

The V and J genes are TRBV7-3 and TRBJ2-7; a weak D match, TRBD2 (6 bases). Germline V gene data show CDR1 as SGHTA and CDR2 as FQGTGA. The V gene lost 3 bases and the J gene lost 2 bases, with 20 bases spanning the gap. This CDR3 region has 17 residues. CDR3 nucleotide sequence: TGTGCCAGCAGCTTGATCCCCGTGGCGGGACCCACCTACGAGCAGTACTTC. As protein: CASSLIPVAGPTYEQYF.

This chain links TRBV27 with TRBJ2-7, with TRBD2 matching 11 bases. Germline CDR1 MNHEY, CDR2 SMNVEV (reference sequence). J was trimmed by 7 bases and V by 1 base; bases with no gene match: 6. This CDR3 has 15 amino acids. The CDR3 protein is CASSLLLAGVKEQYF. In DNA, the CDR3 is TGTGCCAGCAGTTTATTACTAGCGGGAGTTAAAGAGCAGTACTTC.

The rearrangement joins TRBV28 to TRBJ1-5; 10 nucleotides agree with TRBD1. The trim removed 6 bases at V and 0 bases at J, leaving 8 bases unmatched. The CDR3 runs 17 residues. Germline V lookup: CDR1 MDHEN, CDR2 SYDVKM. The CDR3 sequence: CASRGLGQGFSNQPQHF. CDR3 nucleotides: TGTGCCAGCAGGGGCCTGGGACAGGGGTTTAGCAATCAGCCCCAGCATTTT.

The rearrangement links TRBV7-8 to TRBJ1-3; D is unclear. Germline CDR1 SGHVS, CDR2 FQNEAQ. The CDR3 length is 16 residues. The V end lost 2 bases, the J end lost 1 base, and 12 bases lay between the germline ends. This CDR3 reads CASSLLSDASGNTIYF. The CDR3 DNA is TGTGCCAGCAGCTTACTCTCGGACGCATCTGGAAACACCATATATTTT. Variable domain in full (rest from reference TRBV7-8 and TRBJ1-3): GAGVSQSPRYKVAKRGQDVALRCDPISGHVSLFWYQQALGQGPEFLTYFQNEAQLDKSGLPSDRFFAERPEGSVSTLKIQRTQQEDSAVYLCASSLLSDASGNTIYFGEGSWLTVV.

The chain employs TRBV5-6 and TRBJ1-6, with D perhaps TRBD1 (6 bases). CDR3 size: 13 residues. Germline CDR1 SGHDT, CDR2 YYEEEE. V lost 0 bases, J lost 9 bases, and 7 bases lay in between. CDR3 protein: CASSLGTVSPLHF. DNA of the CDR3: TGTGCCAGCAGCTTGGGGACAGTTTCACCCCTCCACTTT.